Below, one TCR beta chain is given with its context. The germline V gene encodes CDR1 SGHTA and CDR2 FQGNSA. This CDR3 region has 15 residues. V dropped 6 bases and J dropped 8; count of bases not matched to a gene: 10. This sample is drawn from a study of naive and memory T cell subsets. CD4 T cells were positively selected, then CD8 T cells from the CD4-negative fraction. An equimolar mix of two oligonucleotides served as the beta constant-region primer for TRBC1 and TRBC2. Four rounds of PCR amplified the ligated cDNA using nested alpha and beta constant-region primers plus SP2. MiXCR, run by TCRdb on the UMI-ligation and nested PCR reads, gives a single entry per CDR3 protein. Of over 30,000 distinct CDR3 sequences detected, about a fifth appear once; the ten largest clones hold more than 3%.

This clonotype was sampled from a human donor in good health. The specimen was effector memory CD4+ T cells from blood. This sample's subset: effector memory, CD45RA- CD27-. This sequence joins TRBV7-2 and TRBJ2-5, with 12 bases identical to TRBD1. CDR3 sequence reads: CASSQGTGGRSTQYF. In DNA, the CDR3 is TGTGCCAGCAGTCAAGGGACAGGGGGCCGTTCAACCCAGTACTTC.